This TCR beta chain derives from a study of blood T cells in healthy people across ages. A second about 7 to 12 cycle PCR used barcoded and J-beta primers. TCRdb reprocessed the 5' RACE reads via MiXCR and lists one record per CDR3 protein. The sample has about 510,000 distinct CDR3 sequences, roughly a quarter seen once. This CDR3 has 15 amino acids. CDR1 is SEHNR, CDR2 FQNEAQ, per germline (reference sequence). V dropped 5 bases and J dropped 2; count of bases not matched to a gene: 8. The sample holds a few counts of this clonotype. These same data were also listed under a study on T cells of mothers and their children. That source reports: All RNA that had been extracted was used for cDNA synthesis at approximately 1.5 ug per 15 ul. Related mother and child pairs showed slightly greater overlap (not significant) than unrelated pairs did.

The V and J genes are TRBV7-9 and TRBJ2-7, with 8 bases lining up with TRBD1. Specimen: blood. This receptor was identified in a boy between 2 and 10 years old in good health. In nucleotides, the CDR3 is TGTGCCAGCAGCCTCCAGGGGGCTCATACCTACGAGCAGTACTTC. As protein: CASSLQGAHTYEQYF.